A single sample is the source of the 11 T cell receptor beta chains below, sequenced in a study of T cell repertoires in cytomegalovirus infection (dated by TCRdb to the late 2010s). The treatment or condition label, as the study defines it: in vitro stimulation with specific CMV peptide epitopes to enrich CMV-specific T cells. Sequencing used an Illumina HiSeq 1500. Starting from the raw public reads, TCRdb applied fastp trimming at Q25, assembled clones with MiXCR and retained in-frame beta chains. Entries that share a CDR3 protein sequence are merged under the most common genes and DNA. For this sample there are about 830,000 distinct CDR3 sequences; approximately 32% appear just once. The ten most abundant clones make up roughly 12% of the sample. For these receptors, no antigen is known. Sequences were derived from cultured CD8+ T cells from PBMCs, sampled from culture after CMV antigen stimulation. These receptors came from a human donor in good health (CMV status not recorded). Some clones in this sample may be carry-over from other donors' samples.

The sample holds many counts of this clonotype. In DNA, the CDR3 is TGTGCCAGCACCTGGGGACAGGGGGATGGAGATACGCAGTATTTT. It translates to CASTWGQGDGDTQYF. V usage is TRBV7-9 and J usage is TRBJ2-3; 11 nucleotides match TRBD1. V shed 7 bases and J 5 bases; nucleotides not matched to a gene: 8. Germline V gene sequence: CDR1 SEHNR, CDR2 FQNEAQ (reference sequence). There are 15 residues in the CDR3. Full variable domain (missing parts from reference TRBV7-9 and TRBJ2-3): DTGVSQNPRHKITKRGQNVTFRCDPISEHNRLYWYRQTLGQGPEFLTYFQNEAQLEKSRLLSDRFSAERPKGSFSTLEIQRTEQGDSAMYLCASTWGQGDGDTQYFGPGTRLTVL.

This clonotype appeared a few times. The CDR3 loop is CASSYPLTSGSNTGELFF. Here the CDR3 DNA reads TGTGCCAGCAGTTACCCTCTGACTAGCGGATCGAACACCGGGGAGCTGTTTTTT. This rearrangement joins TRBV2 to TRBJ2-2, with 9 positions matching TRBD2. The CDR3 consists of 18 residues. Germline trimming cut 5 bases from V and 0 bases from J; bases unmatched to any gene: 10. Germline V gene data show CDR1 as SNHLY and CDR2 as FYNNEI.

This clonotype was found a few times. This chain uses TRBV12-3 or TRBV12-4 with TRBJ2-7; D possibly matches TRBD1 or TRBD2 (5 bases each). Trimming stripped 1 base from V and 3 bases from J, with 13 bases between. The CDR3 has 15 amino acids. The CDR3, as DNA: TGTGCCAGCAGTTTAGGAGGGGCACACCGCTACGAGCAGTACTTC. This codes for CASSLGGAHRYEQYF.

This sequence joins TRBV28 and TRBJ1-2; no firm D call. Between the trimmed V and J ends, which lost 8 bases and 4 bases, there was a span of 20 bases. There are 15 residues in the CDR3. Germline loops: CDR1 MDHEN, CDR2 SYDVKM. This chain's CDR3 is CASLPTLSTSYGYTF. CDR3 bases: TGTGCCAGCCTTCCTACTCTCTCGACGTCCTATGGCTACACCTTC.

This clonotype was observed many times. This chain links TRBV5-1 with TRBJ1-2; D uncertain. The V and J ends lost 0 bases and 5 bases respectively, with 14 bases between them. The CDR3 contains 15 residues. Germline values: CDR1 SGHRS, CDR2 YFSETQ. The CDR3 DNA sequence: TGCGCCAGCAGCTTGGCCAGAGACGGAAGTTATGGCTACACCTTC. Translated, it gives CASSLARDGSYGYTF.

The chain links TRBV12-3 or TRBV12-4 to TRBJ1-2; no firm D call. The CDR3 totals 13 residues. V gave up 5 bases and J gave up 2 bases, with 9 bases separating them. CDR3 amino acids: CASSIDKNYGYTF. DNA of the CDR3: TGTGCCAGCAGTATCGACAAGAACTATGGCTACACCTTC.

This clonotype has at least ten counts. CDR3 DNA: TGTGCCAGCAGCTTTCGACTAGCGGGAGTGTACAATGAGCAGTTCTTC. This translates into CASSFRLAGVYNEQFF. V and J are TRBV5-5 and TRBJ2-1; TRBD2 matches 12 bases. The V segment lost 2 bases and the J segment 4 bases; nucleotides outside the gene matches: 4. CDR3 length: 16 amino acids. Germline CDR1 reads SGHKS; CDR2 reads YYEKEE (reference sequence).

This clonotype was seen more than once but under ten times. The V gene is TRBV10-3, the J gene TRBJ1-2, with TRBD1 as a possible D gene (6 bases). This CDR3 spans 11 amino acids. CDR1 and CDR2 from the germline V gene are ENHRY and SYGVKD. Trimming stripped 6 bases from V and 8 bases from J, with 10 bases between. CDR3 nucleotides: TGTGCCATCAGGTTTCAGGGGGGCTACACCTTC. It is translated as CAIRFQGGYTF.

This clonotype was detected once. The chain combines TRBV7-4 with TRBJ2-2; TRBD1 or TRBD2 may be the D gene (5 bases each). Trimming took 5 bases from V and 0 from J, leaving 16 bases between them. Germline loops: CDR1 SGHVT, CDR2 SQSDAQ. The CDR3 has 17 residues. CDR3 nucleotides: TGTGCCAGCAGCACCACAGGTGGACTCGCGAACACCGGGGAGCTGTTTTTT. The encoded protein is CASSTTGGLANTGELFF.

This chain links TRBV6-6 with TRBJ2-1, with 11 nucleotides matching TRBD2. CDR1 and CDR2 (germline): MNHNY, SVGAGI (reference sequence). The CDR3 length is 21 residues. V was clipped by 2 bases and J by 6 bases; unmatched bases: 21. The CDR3 loop reads CASSYPTPGTDLAGGRNEQFF. The CDR3 nucleotides are TGTGCCAGCAGTTACCCTACCCCGGGGACAGACCTAGCGGGGGGTCGCAATGAGCAGTTCTTC.

This clonotype was counted a single time. With a much larger clone just one base away, this may be a read error. V and J are TRBV6-2 or TRBV6-3 and TRBJ1-5; D remains unclear. The V gene lost 7 bases and the J gene lost 1 base, with 8 bases spanning the gap. This CDR3 is built from 13 residues. Germline lookup yields CDR1 MNHEY and CDR2 SVGEGT. CDR3 coding DNA: TGTGCCAGCACCCGAGGAAGCAATCAGCCCCAGCATTTT. Protein product: CASTRGSNQPQHF.